This T cell receptor beta chain was found in a study of cytomegalovirus exposure and HLA in healthy donors. This clone was counted once. Its cognate antigen is unknown. PCR was performed using 60 Vbeta and 13 Jbeta primers. Sequencing was performed with immunoSEQ multiplex PCR; in TCRdb, only in-frame clones are kept and a portion is missing. This sample has 150,000 to 190,000 clones, with roughly 85% found just once. Overall study findings and caveats: It was about 150 TCR beta chains that were listed as cytomegalovirus-associated.

Trimming cost V 1 base and J 4 bases, with 11 bases left between them. Germline assignment: CDR1 MDHEN and CDR2 SYDVKM. CDR3 length: 14 amino acids. The V and J genes are TRBV28 and TRBJ2-7, with D perhaps matching TRBD2 (7 bases). Sequencing was carried out using PBMCs. The sequence was collected from a woman under 30 in good health and CMV-seronegative. CDR3 loop: CASSLSGGRYEQYF. In DNA form, the CDR3 reads TGTGCCAGCAGTTTATCCGGGGGGCGTTACGAGCAGTACTTC.